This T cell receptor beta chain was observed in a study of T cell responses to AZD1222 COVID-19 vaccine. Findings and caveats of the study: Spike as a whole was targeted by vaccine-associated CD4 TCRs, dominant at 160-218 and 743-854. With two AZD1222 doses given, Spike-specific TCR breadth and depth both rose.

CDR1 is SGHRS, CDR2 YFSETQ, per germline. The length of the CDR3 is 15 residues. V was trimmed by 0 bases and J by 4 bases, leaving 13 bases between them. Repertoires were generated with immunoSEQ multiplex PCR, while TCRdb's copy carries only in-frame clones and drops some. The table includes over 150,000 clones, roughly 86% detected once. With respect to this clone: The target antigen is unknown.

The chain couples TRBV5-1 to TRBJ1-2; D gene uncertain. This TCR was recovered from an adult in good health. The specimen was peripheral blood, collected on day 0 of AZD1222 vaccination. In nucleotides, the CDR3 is TGCGCCAGCAGCTTGGACGGGCAGGCGGGCTATGGCTACACCTTC. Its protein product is CASSLDGQAGYGYTF.